This TCR beta chain came from a study of T cell responses to AZD1222 COVID-19 vaccine. Unmatched junction bases numbered 3, after V lost 6 bases and J lost 2 bases. CDR3 length equals 12 residues. Germline values: CDR1 SQVTM, CDR2 ANQGSEA. The method was immunoSEQ multiplex PCR; TCRdb's version includes in-frame clones alone and lacks a portion of them. The profile shows 130,000 to 150,000 clones, roughly 89% of them singletons. This specimen was peripheral blood, taken on day 0 of AZD1222 vaccination. The J gene is TRBJ2-7, the V gene TRBV29-1, with TRBD1 identical over 8 bases. This TCR derives from an adult in good health. DNA for the CDR3: TGCAGCGTCCAGACAGGGGCCTACGAGCAGTACTTC. This encodes CSVQTGAYEQYF.